The table lists the clone carrying this T cell receptor beta chain with a few counts. Its matching antigen is unknown. A read error may explain this, as a much larger clone is one base away. This record comes from a study of read filtering for tumor transcriptome and immune sequencing. The wider study: DNase treatment preceded whole-transcriptome library preparation. Study-level points and caveats: Compared with RNA-seq, IR-seq gave much higher clonotype depth and reliability.

Sampling of bone marrow took place during active disease in every patient. The CDR3 has 15 residues. The germline V and J ends were trimmed by 2 bases and 7 bases, with 15 bases remaining between them. CDR1 MNHEY and CDR2 SVGEGT come from the germline V gene. The library was built from around 0.4 ug RNA with molecular barcoded adaptors for alpha/delta and beta/gamma chains. TCRdb ran MiXCR on the reads and lists one entry per CDR3 protein. The sample includes some 130,000 distinct CDR3 sequences, roughly 13% of them seen just once. The V call is TRBV6-2 or TRBV6-3, the J call TRBJ1-5; no reliable D call. This sequence originates from a donor aged 40 or over with multiple myeloma. Sequences were obtained from a population of CD138-negative cells sorted from bone marrow. The CDR3 protein is CASSYHKPGRQPQHF. The CDR3 DNA sequence: TGTGCCAGCAGTTACCACAAGCCTGGAAGGCAGCCCCAGCATTTT.